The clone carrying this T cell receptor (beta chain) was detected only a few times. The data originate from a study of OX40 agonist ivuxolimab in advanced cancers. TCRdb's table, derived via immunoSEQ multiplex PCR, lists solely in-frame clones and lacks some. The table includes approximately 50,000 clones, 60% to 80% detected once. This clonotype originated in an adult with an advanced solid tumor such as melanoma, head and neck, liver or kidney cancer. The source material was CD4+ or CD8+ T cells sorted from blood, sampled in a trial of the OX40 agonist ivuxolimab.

CDR3 sequence reads: CASSERLLDQPQHF. The CDR3, as DNA: TGCGCCAGCAGTGAGAGACTTCTTGATCAGCCCCAGCATTTT. The genes are TRBV10-1 and TRBJ1-5; D is uncertain. The CDR3 runs to 14 residues. V lost 2 bases and J 5 bases, leaving 10 bases between the germline ends. Germline CDR1 is WNHNN and CDR2 is SYGVQD (reference sequence).